This TCR beta chain is drawn from a study of cytomegalovirus exposure and HLA in healthy donors. Study-wide findings and caveats: The study designated 160 or so TCR beta chains cytomegalovirus-associated.

V dropped 2 bases and J dropped 5 bases, with 15 bases sitting between them. The CDR3 is 16 residues long. Germline assignment: CDR1 MNHNY and CDR2 SVGAGI (reference sequence). The PCR contained 60 Vbeta and 13 Jbeta primers. Here immunoSEQ multiplex PCR was the method, and the copy in TCRdb shows in-frame clones only, minus some. Found here are roughly 120,000 clones, about three quarters of them singletons; the top ten hold approximately 8.2%. This clone was recorded only once. The antigen is unknown. Donors were nominally healthy when sampled, though unrecorded immune exposures were likely. The chain uses TRBV6-6 and TRBJ1-4; D gene unclear. Sequencing was done on a sample of PBMCs. The TCR originated in a woman aged 40 to 50 in good health and CMV-seropositive. The CDR3 bases are TGTGCCAGCAGTTACCCGGCCGAAGAGGCCAATGAAAAACTGTTTTTT. Translation gives CASSYPAEEANEKLFF.